This TCR beta chain was found in a study of shared clonotypes between healthy human individuals. In the naive CD8 group, cells lacked CD45RO and were positively selected for CCR7, so terminally differentiated effector memory CD45RA+ cells were left out. The CDR3 has 16 amino acids. V shed 4 bases and J shed 0 bases, with 13 bases lying between them. In germline, CDR1 is MDHEN, CDR2 SYDVKM. Generated by immunoSEQ multiplex PCR, the TCRdb table keeps only in-frame clones and is missing some. Of some 1,900,000 clones in the sample, about 95% are singletons; the top ten hold approximately 1.2%. Material for sequencing was naive CD8+ T cells sorted from blood. The sequence derives from a man between 18 and 29 years old in good health. The V gene is TRBV28, the J gene TRBJ2-4; a possible D gene is TRBD1 (5 bases). CDR3 nucleotide sequence: TGTGCCAGCAGTTCGACAGATAGCCTAGCCAAAAACATTCAGTACTTC. Encoded protein: CASSSTDSLAKNIQYF.